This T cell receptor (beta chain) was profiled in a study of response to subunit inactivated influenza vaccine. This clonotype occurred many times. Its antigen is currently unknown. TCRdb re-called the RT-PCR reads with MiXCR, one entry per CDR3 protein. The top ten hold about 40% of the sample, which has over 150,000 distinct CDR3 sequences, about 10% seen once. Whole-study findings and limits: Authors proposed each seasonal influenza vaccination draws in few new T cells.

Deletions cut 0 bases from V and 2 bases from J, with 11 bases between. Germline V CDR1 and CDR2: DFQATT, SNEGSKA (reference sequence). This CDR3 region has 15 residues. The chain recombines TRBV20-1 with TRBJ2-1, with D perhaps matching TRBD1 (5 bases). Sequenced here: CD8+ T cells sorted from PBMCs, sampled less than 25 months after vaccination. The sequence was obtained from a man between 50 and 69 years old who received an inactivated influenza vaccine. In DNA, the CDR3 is TGCAGTGCTAGAGAGTGGGCAGGGACCTACAATGAGCAGTTCTTC. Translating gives CSAREWAGTYNEQFF.